One sample yielded the 30 T cell receptor beta chains listed below, sequenced in a study of OX40 agonist ivuxolimab in advanced cancers. Libraries were built with the immunoSEQ multiplex PCR assay. TCRdb retrieved this table from immuneACCESS and kept in-frame rearrangements only. Not all clones are present; in checked studies, unresolved V genes account for under half, and no reason is known for the remainder. The sample records around 100,000 clones, about 92% of which are singletons. The top ten clones comprise 0.2% to 0.3% of the sample. The input for sequencing was CD4+ or CD8+ T cells sorted from blood, taken in a trial of the OX40 agonist ivuxolimab. Source of these receptors: an adult with an advanced solid tumor such as melanoma, head and neck, liver or kidney cancer.

This clone has only one observation. The sample carries other DNA sequences with the same CDR3. The CDR3 protein is CASSLGRNTEAFF. The CDR3 DNA follows: TGTGCCAGCAGCTTAGGGCGGAACACTGAAGCTTTCTTT. This chain joins TRBV7-2 and TRBJ1-1; D not certain. Trimming pared 1 base from V and 1 base from J, leaving 4 bases between. The CDR3 sequence is 13 residues long. Germline V lookup: CDR1 SGHTA, CDR2 FQGNSA.

The chain carries TRBV11-3 and TRBJ2-3; D call uncertain. The CDR3 loop spans 15 amino acids. Germline loops: CDR1 SGHNT, CDR2 YENEEA. Trimming took 2 bases from V and 0 from J, leaving 9 bases between them. The CDR3 nucleotides are TGTGCCAGCAGCTTACTAGAAACTAGCACAGATACGCAGTATTTT. This encodes CASSLLETSTDTQYF.

The J gene is TRBJ2-3, the V gene TRBV6-1; D not resolved. Germline CDR1 and CDR2: MNHNS and SASEGT. The CDR3 is 15 residues long. With 3 bases removed from V and 3 bases from J, the gap between germline ends came to 13 bases. DNA for the CDR3: TGTGCCAGCAGTGATGGCAGGACGAGGACAGATACGCAGTATTTT. It yields the protein CASSDGRTRTDTQYF.

V is TRBV9 and J is TRBJ2-5; D gene unclear. V lost 4 bases to trimming and J lost 1 base, with 11 bases between them. The CDR3 is 14 residues long. Germline lookup yields CDR1 SGDLS and CDR2 YYNGEE. CDR3 loop: CASSPHRLQETQYF. The CDR3 region has the DNA TGTGCCAGCAGCCCACACCGCCTCCAAGAGACCCAGTACTTC.

This clone showed up just once. The chain combines TRBV30 with TRBJ2-1, with 7 bases that match TRBD2. CDR1 GTSNPN and CDR2 SVGIG come from the germline V gene (reference sequence). This CDR3 has 11 residues. The V gene end was trimmed by 2 bases and the J gene end by 13 bases; junction bases not matched to a gene: 5. In DNA form, the CDR3 reads TGTGCCTGGAGTAGTGGGAGGGCCCAGTTCTTC. It is translated as CAWSSGRAQFF.

This rearrangement joins TRBV2 to TRBJ2-3, with D uncertain. The V end lost 4 bases, the J end lost 6 bases, and 2 bases lay between the germline ends. The germline V gene has CDR1 SNHLY and CDR2 FYNNEI. The CDR3 loop spans 10 amino acids. The CDR3 sequence: CASSVDTQYF. The DNA of the CDR3 is TGTGCCAGCAGTGTTGATACGCAGTATTTT.

The chain carries TRBV18 and TRBJ1-1; D gene ambiguous. This CDR3 contains 13 residues. CDR1 is KGHSH and CDR2 is LQKENI in the germline V gene. The V end was cut by 3 bases, the J end by 1 base, with 6 bases between. This CDR3 reads CASSPVGNTEAFF. CDR3 in DNA: TGTGCCAGCTCACCGGTGGGGAACACTGAAGCTTTCTTT.

The V call is TRBV5-5, the J call TRBJ1-5; D is undetermined. This CDR3 contains 15 residues. The germline V gene encodes CDR1 SGHKS and CDR2 YYEKEE (reference sequence). V was trimmed by 4 bases and J by 9 bases, leaving 20 bases between them. CDR3 region: CASSQAPTSSMPQHF. CDR3 sequence (DNA): TGTGCCAGCAGCCAGGCCCCCACGTCGAGCATGCCCCAGCATTTT.

The CDR3 DNA reads as TGTGCCAGCAGGCGGGGCGGGCTTTTGACAAACTCCTACGAGCAGTACGTC. It is translated as CASRRGGLLTNSYEQYV. The V call is TRBV28, the J call TRBJ2-7, with D perhaps matching TRBD2 (6 bases). The CDR3 contains 17 residues. The germline V gene encodes CDR1 MDHEN and CDR2 SYDVKM. V lost 6 bases, J lost 0 bases, and 21 bases lay in between.

The chain recombines TRBV28 with TRBJ1-2; 10 bases match TRBD1. CDR1 is MDHEN and CDR2 is SYDVKM in the germline V gene. The length of the CDR3 is 16 residues. V lost 5 bases, J lost 5 bases, and 11 bases stayed unmatched. The CDR3 bases are TGTGCCAGCAGTCCTCCCGCCCGACAGGGGGCTTATGGCTACACCTTC. This sequence encodes CASSPPARQGAYGYTF.

This clone was observed a handful of times. The chain joins TRBV28 to TRBJ1-5, with D unclear. Germline CDR1 reads MDHEN; CDR2 reads SYDVKM. V lost 7 bases and J lost 6, with 7 bases in between. The CDR3 totals 11 residues. The CDR3 sequence is CASTGSQPQHF. In DNA, the CDR3 is TGTGCCAGCACGGGGAGTCAGCCCCAGCATTTT.

The V and J genes are TRBV2 and TRBJ1-5; D is possibly TRBD1 (6 bases). Germline V lookup: CDR1 SNHLY, CDR2 FYNNEI. The CDR3 is made up of 16 amino acids. Trimming pared 4 bases from V and 0 bases from J, leaving 13 bases between. CDR3 nucleotide sequence: TGTGCCAGCAGTGGTGACAGGACCCTTAGCAATCAGCCCCAGCATTTT. It is translated as CASSGDRTLSNQPQHF.

V gene TRBV4-2 combines with J gene TRBJ1-3; D is undetermined. V gave up 0 bases and J gave up 1 base, with 13 bases separating them. This CDR3 contains 17 residues. The germline gives CDR1 LGHNA, CDR2 YNFKEQ. CDR3 DNA: TGTGCCAGCAGCCAAGATATGACGTCGGGATCTGGAAACACCATATATTTT. It encodes CASSQDMTSGSGNTIYF.

This CDR3 reads CASSLGGEGPEAFF. CDR3 nucleotides: TGTGCCAGCAGTTTAGGGGGGGAAGGCCCTGAAGCTTTCTTT. J is TRBJ1-1 and V is TRBV28, with D tentatively TRBD1 (5 bases). The ends were cut back, 2 bases at V and 6 bases at J, with 13 bases in the middle. Per germline, CDR1 MDHEN and CDR2 SYDVKM. The CDR3 is 14 amino acids.

There are a few counts of this clone. The rearrangement joins TRBV30 to TRBJ1-5, with D tentatively TRBD1 (6 bases). This CDR3 is built from 13 residues. CDR1 is GTSNPN and CDR2 is SVGIG in the germline V gene (reference sequence). V dropped 6 bases and J dropped 12 bases, with 21 bases sitting between them. The CDR3 coding sequence is TGTGCCTGCAGACCCGGGACAAAAGGGAGCCAGCATTTT. This gives the protein CACRPGTKGSQHF. Using reference TRBV30 and TRBJ1-5 for the parts outside the CDR3, the full variable domain is SQTIHQWPATLVQPVGSPLSLECTVEGTSNPNLYWYRQAAGRGLQLLFYSVGIGQISSEVPQNLSASRPQDRQFILSSKKLLLSDSGFYLCACRPGTKGSQHFGDGTRLSIL.

The rearrangement joins TRBV27 to TRBJ1-2; D is perhaps TRBD1 (6 bases). The V and J ends lost 5 bases and 3 bases respectively, with 19 bases between them. The germline CDR1 and CDR2 sequences are MNHEY and SMNVEV (reference sequence). This CDR3 region has 16 residues. For the CDR3, the DNA is TGTGCCAGCAGTACTCCTTCAGGGGCCGGGGACTATGGCTACACCTTC. It yields the protein CASSTPSGAGDYGYTF.

This rearrangement joins TRBV18 to TRBJ2-3; D uncertain. Germline loops: CDR1 KGHSH, CDR2 LQKENI. The V and J ends lost 2 bases and 1 base respectively, with 10 bases between them. CDR3 size: 15 residues. The CDR3 DNA reads TGTGCCAGCTCACCATGGCACCCACGCACAGATACGCAGTATTTT. Its translation is CASSPWHPRTDTQYF.

The chain links TRBV6-1 to TRBJ1-5, with D maybe TRBD1 (5 bases). This CDR3 has 15 residues. The V and J ends lost 7 bases and 7 bases respectively, with 20 bases between them. Germline CDR1 reads MNHNS; CDR2 reads SASEGT. The CDR3 sequence is CASIRSAAGQQPQHF. The CDR3 DNA sequence: TGTGCCAGCATTAGGAGTGCGGCAGGGCAACAGCCCCAGCATTTT.

The chain recombines TRBV4-3 with TRBJ2-1; D is perhaps TRBD1 or TRBD2 (6 bases each). In germline, CDR1 is LGHNA, CDR2 YSLEER. The CDR3 is made up of 15 amino acids. V lost 1 base and J lost 2, with 9 bases in between. The CDR3 DNA follows: TGCGCCAGCAGCCAAGGGGGGGCCCCCTACAATGAGCAGTTCTTC. The encoded protein is CASSQGGAPYNEQFF.

V usage is TRBV6-1 and J usage is TRBJ1-2; perhaps TRBD1 as D (6 bases). The CDR3 has 13 amino acids. Per germline, CDR1 MNHNS and CDR2 SASEGT. The V end was cut by 1 base, the J end by 5 bases, with 8 bases between. The CDR3 nucleotides read TGTGCCAGCAGTGAAGAGGGGGTTTATGGCTACACCTTC. Protein: CASSEEGVYGYTF.

This clone was found once. The V call is TRBV6-1, the J call TRBJ2-7; TRBD2 agrees at 8 bases. Germline CDR1 and CDR2: MNHNS and SASEGT. The CDR3 sequence is 14 residues long. J gave up 0 bases and V 7 bases, and 5 bases lay outside the gene matches. The CDR3 is CASIMSGGSYEQYF. CDR3 coding DNA: TGTGCCAGCATTATGAGCGGGGGCTCCTACGAGCAGTACTTC.

The chain has TRBV7-3 and TRBJ2-7; perhaps TRBD1 as D (6 bases). Trimming cost V 2 bases and J 3 bases, with 8 bases left between them. The CDR3 loop spans 13 amino acids. The germline gives CDR1 SGHTA, CDR2 FQGTGA. The CDR3 is CASSLSRGYEQYF. As DNA, the CDR3 is TGTGCCAGCAGCTTATCCAGGGGCTACGAGCAGTACTTC.

CDR3 sequence: CASRRGGAYNEQFF. The CDR3 nucleotides are TGTGCCAGCCGGAGAGGGGGGGCCTACAATGAGCAGTTCTTC. This sequence joins TRBV6-1 and TRBJ2-1; a possible D gene is TRBD2 (7 bases). CDR1 and CDR2 from the germline V gene are MNHNS and SASEGT. The CDR3 covers 14 residues. Trimming stripped 8 bases from V and 2 bases from J, with 13 bases between.

The CDR3 nucleotides read TGTGCCTGGCAGAAGCGGGATAGGCGCACTGAAGCTTTCTTT. Translation gives CAWQKRDRRTEAFF. The chain uses TRBV30 and TRBJ1-1, with D unresolved. This CDR3 has 14 amino acids. From germline, CDR1 is GTSNPN and CDR2 SVGIG (reference sequence). Between the trimmed V and J ends, which lost 5 bases and 4 bases, there was a span of 17 bases.

The gene calls are TRBV11-3 and TRBJ2-7, with TRBD2 matching 11 bases. The CDR3 extends over 16 amino acids. The V gene end was trimmed by 3 bases and the J gene end by 3 bases; junction bases not matched to a gene: 7. From germline, CDR1 is SGHNT and CDR2 YENEEA. In nucleotides, the CDR3 is TGTGCCAGCAGCTTTAGCGGGACTAGCGGAAGCTACGAGCAGTACGTC. Its protein is CASSFSGTSGSYEQYV.

This chain joins TRBV6-1 and TRBJ1-2, with D tentatively TRBD1 (5 bases). This CDR3 is built from 15 residues. Trimming took 4 bases from V and 4 from J, leaving 16 bases between them. Germline CDR1 and CDR2: MNHNS and SASEGT. This CDR3 is CASSGHYRSGYGYTF. In DNA, the CDR3 is TGTGCCAGCAGTGGACACTACAGGTCCGGCTATGGCTACACCTTC.

This clone has just one count. The chain recombines TRBV5-4 with TRBJ1-6; no firm D call. Germline V CDR1 and CDR2: SGHNT, YYREEE (reference sequence). With 4 bases removed from V and 0 bases from J, the gap between germline ends came to 14 bases. The CDR3 spans 17 residues. In nucleotides, the CDR3 is TGTGCCAGCAGCCTAGGACTGTCAACCTCCTATAATTCACCCCTCCACTTT. Residues: CASSLGLSTSYNSPLHF.

The gene calls are TRBV5-1 and TRBJ2-1; TRBD2 might be the D (6 bases). Germline lookup yields CDR1 SGHRS and CDR2 YFSETQ. The V end lost 0 bases, the J end lost 8 bases, and 15 bases lay between the germline ends. The length of the CDR3 is 15 residues. The DNA of the CDR3 is TGCGCCAGCAGCTTGGGACAGCCCTCGGGGGATGAGCAGTTCTTC. Its protein is CASSLGQPSGDEQFF.

CDR3 bases: TGTGCCAGCACTACTGAAGGGGGTGGCTACACCTTC. As protein: CASTTEGGGYTF. The chain carries TRBV6-6 and TRBJ1-2, with D possibly matching TRBD1 (6 bases). With 7 bases removed from V and 7 bases from J, the gap between germline ends came to 13 bases. The germline V gene has CDR1 MNHNY and CDR2 SVGAGI (reference sequence). There are 12 residues in the CDR3.

The chain carries TRBV2 and TRBJ1-2; possibly TRBD1 for D (6 bases). In germline, CDR1 is SNHLY, CDR2 FYNNEI. The CDR3 runs to 13 residues. Trimming took off 6 bases at V and 8 bases at J, with 16 bases between the two ends. CDR3 nucleotide sequence: TGTGCCAGCAGCGTAGGGGGGCCCCGAGGCTACACCTTC. Translating gives CASSVGGPRGYTF.